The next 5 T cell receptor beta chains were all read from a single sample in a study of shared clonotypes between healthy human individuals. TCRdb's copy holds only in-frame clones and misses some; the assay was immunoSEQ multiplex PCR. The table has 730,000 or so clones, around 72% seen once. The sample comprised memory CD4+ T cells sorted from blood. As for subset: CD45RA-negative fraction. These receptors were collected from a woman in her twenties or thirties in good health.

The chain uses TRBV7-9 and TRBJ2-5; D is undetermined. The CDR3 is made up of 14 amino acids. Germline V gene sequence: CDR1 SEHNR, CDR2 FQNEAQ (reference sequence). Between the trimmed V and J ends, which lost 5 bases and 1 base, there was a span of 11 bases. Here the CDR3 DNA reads TGTGCCAGCAGCGCCCGTTCGGCCCAAGAGACCCAGTACTTC. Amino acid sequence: CASSARSAQETQYF. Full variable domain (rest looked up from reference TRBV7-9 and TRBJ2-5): DTGVSQNPRHKITKRGQNVTFRCDPISEHNRLYWYRQTLGQGPEFLTYFQNEAQLEKSRLLSDRFSAERPKGSFSTLEIQRTEQGDSAMYLCASSARSAQETQYFGPGTRLLVL.

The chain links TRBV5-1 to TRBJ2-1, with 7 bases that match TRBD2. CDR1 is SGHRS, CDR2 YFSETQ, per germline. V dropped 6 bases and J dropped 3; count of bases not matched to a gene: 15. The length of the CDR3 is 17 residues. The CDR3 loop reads CASKVIMGLADYNEQFF. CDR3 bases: TGCGCCAGCAAAGTCATTATGGGGCTAGCGGACTACAATGAGCAGTTCTTC. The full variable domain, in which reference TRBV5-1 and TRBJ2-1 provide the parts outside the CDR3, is KAGVTQTPRYLIKTRGQQVTLSCSPISGHRSVSWYQQTPGQGLQFLFEYFSETQRNKGNFPGRFSGRQFSNSRSEMNVSTLELGDSALYLCASKVIMGLADYNEQFFGPGTRLTVL.

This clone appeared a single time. DNA of the CDR3: TGCGCCAGCAGCAGAGACGGGAGCGGCTACGAGCAGTACTTC. This codes for CASSRDGSGYEQYF. The chain combines TRBV5-1 with TRBJ2-7, with D perhaps matching TRBD2 (6 bases). The germline V gene encodes CDR1 SGHRS and CDR2 YFSETQ. The V and J ends lost 4 bases and 3 bases respectively, with 14 bases between them. The length of the CDR3 is 14 residues.

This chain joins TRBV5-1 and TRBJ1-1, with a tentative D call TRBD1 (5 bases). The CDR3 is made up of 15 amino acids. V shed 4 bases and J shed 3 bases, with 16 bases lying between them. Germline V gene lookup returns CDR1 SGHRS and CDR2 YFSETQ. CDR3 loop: CASSPSGRGDTEAFF. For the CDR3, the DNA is TGCGCCAGCAGCCCATCTGGGAGGGGTGACACTGAAGCTTTCTTT.

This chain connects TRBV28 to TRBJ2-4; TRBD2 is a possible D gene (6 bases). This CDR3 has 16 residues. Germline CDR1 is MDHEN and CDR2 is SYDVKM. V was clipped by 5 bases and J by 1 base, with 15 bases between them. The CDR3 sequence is CASSQPGETAKNIQYF. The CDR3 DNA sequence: TGTGCCAGCAGTCAACCGGGGGAAACGGCCAAAAACATTCAGTACTTC.